The rows below give T cell receptor beta chains drawn from one sample of a study of blood T cell repertoires in COVID-19. Some clones are missing from TCRdb's copy, which holds only in-frame ones; the method was immunoSEQ multiplex PCR. The sample includes over 450,000 clones, 89% of them seen just once. The specimen sequenced was peripheral blood. These receptors were taken from a young man with COVID-19, enrolled during active disease. CDR3s include the opening cysteine and the closing phenylalanine or tryptophan.

14,TRBV2,TRBJ1-4,CASRDDRGPEKLFF
15,TRBV5-1,TRBJ2-5,CASSLSGGNQETQYF
15,TRBV7-2,TRBJ2-3,CASKQRGASTDTQYF
15,TRBV18,TRBJ1-2,CASSGQGLSNYGYTF
15,TRBV27,TRBJ2-2,CASTGLADTTGELFF
15,TRBV13,TRBJ1-4,CASSIRTGSNEKLFF
13,TRBV10-1,TRBJ2-1,CANLAGGMNEQFF
14,TRBV7-6,TRBJ2-1,CASSRVAGEGGQFF
17,TRBV21-1,TRBJ2-1,CASSKVWQGQGNNEQFF
19,TRBV18,TRBJ1-1,CASSPFVGQGRRTGTEAFF
13,TRBV2,TRBJ1-1,CASSDRRNTEAFF
13,TRBV10-2,TRBJ1-5,CASADRLDQPQHF
14,TRBV2,TRBJ2-7,CASSEFGQTDEQYF
15,TRBV7-2,TRBJ1-1,CASSQTGLRNTEAFF
14,TRBV6-1,TRBJ2-2,CASRADRLTGELFF
14,TRBV19,TRBJ2-1,CASTRQGAGDEQFF
14,TRBV2,TRBJ1-4,CASRRGGFGEKLFF
12,TRBV9,TRBJ1-2,CASSVAGGGYTF
15,TRBV6-5,TRBJ1-5,CASREDSISNQPQHF
15,TRBV7-9,TRBJ1-1,CASSLGQGEFTEAFF
17,TRBV3-1/TRBV3-2,TRBJ2-3,CASSQDQGRGGPDTQYF
14,TRBV5-1,TRBJ1-3,CASSLGGTGNTIYF
14,TRBV18,TRBJ1-5,CASSPGTGLQPQHF
20,TRBV13,TRBJ2-6,CASSPTPLRQDYNGANVLTF
14,TRBV2,TRBJ1-4,CASGRDRANEKLFF
15,TRBV24-1,TRBJ2-3,CATSDPRTTTDTQYF
15,TRBV7-8,TRBJ2-1,CASSFLETDYNEQFF
15,TRBV19,TRBJ1-2,CASSMRGTSRDGYTF
15,TRBV4-2,TRBJ2-7,CASSQLGTGAYEQYF